This T cell receptor (beta chain) was profiled in a study of blood T cells in healthy people across ages. For the second PCR, which ran for 7 to 11 cycles, a sample-barcoded 5' primer and a J-beta primer mix were used. From the 5' RACE reads, TCRdb called clonotypes with MiXCR, one entry per CDR3 protein. Here the sample spans over a million distinct CDR3 sequences, about 42% being singletons. Sequencing was done on a sample of blood. This receptor was taken from a woman under 30 in good health.

The chain's CDR3 is CSVGDRVSTDTQYF. CDR3 in DNA: TGCAGCGTTGGGGACAGGGTGAGCACAGATACGCAGTATTTT. The rearrangement joins TRBV29-1 to TRBJ2-3; TRBD1 agrees at 9 bases. The CDR3 consists of 14 residues. CDR1 and CDR2 from the germline V gene are SQVTM and ANQGSEA. The junction had 2 bases not matched to a gene; V was cut back by 4 bases and J by 0 bases.